This TCR beta chain appears in the sequencing data of a study of CD8 T cells in Susac syndrome. The overall study: Treatment at blood withdrawal was none, corticosteroids, or intravenous immunoglobulin alone in Susac syndrome patients. Findings of the study overall: In Susac syndrome, CD8+ expansion was highest in TEMRA and active disease.

The CDR3 has 11 residues. Germline CDR1 reads MNHEY; CDR2 reads SMNVEV (reference sequence). The V gene lost 4 bases and the J gene lost 4 bases, with 4 bases spanning the gap. Random hexamers were used to reverse transcribe 0.5 to 1 ug of RNA. Across 54 Vbeta and 13 Jbeta, immunoSEQ multiplex PCR amplified TCR beta CDR3. TCRdb recomputed calls from the immunoSEQ multiplex PCR reads with MiXCR, one row per CDR3 protein. The sample has approximately 83,000 distinct CDR3 sequences; 94% are singletons. In Susac syndrome patients, recently defined diagnostic criteria for definite or probable disease were met. A word on this clonotype: What it recognizes is unknown.

This TCR was sampled from a human donor with Susac syndrome. Sequencing was done on a sample of CD8+ T cells from PBMCs. V usage is TRBV27 and J usage is TRBJ1-1; D is unresolved. The DNA of the CDR3 is TGTGCCAGCAGTTCGGCCACTGAAGCTTTCTTT. Amino acids: CASSSATEAFF.